Presented here are 24 T cell receptor beta chains from one specimen sequenced in a study of Graves' ophthalmopathy and Graves' hyperthyroidism. TCR beta CDR3 regions were amplified from RNA transcripts. The first-round RT-PCR employed HTBI primers together with the Qiagen OneStep RT-PCR kit. A multiplex PCR was then performed as the second round. A single record per CDR3 protein comes from TCRdb applying MiXCR to the multiplex PCR reads. The data hold about half a million distinct CDR3 sequences, with around 14% observed a single time. The sequenced material came from blood. These TCRs come from a woman aged 30 to 39 with Graves' ophthalmopathy.

The chain uses TRBV5-1 and TRBJ1-1; maybe TRBD1 (6 bases). CDR3 length: 13 amino acids. From germline, CDR1 is SGHRS and CDR2 YFSETQ. Trimming left V 3 bases short and J 7 bases short, with 13 bases between. In DNA form, the CDR3 reads TGCGCCAGCAGCTCCCGATGGACAGATGAAGCTTTCTTT. Its translation: CASSSRWTDEAFF.

This clonotype was observed many times. The chain couples TRBV30 to TRBJ2-2, with TRBD2 matching 16 bases. The CDR3 loop spans 16 amino acids. The junction had 5 bases not matched to a gene; V was cut back by 7 bases and J by 3 bases. Germline assignment: CDR1 GTSNPN and CDR2 SVGIG (reference sequence). The CDR3 is CALGLAGGDYTGELFF. The DNA of the CDR3 is TGTGCCTTGGGACTAGCGGGGGGGGATTACACCGGGGAGCTGTTTTTT.

This clonotype was detected a few times. The chain joins TRBV18 to TRBJ2-7; D possibly corresponds to TRBD1 (5 bases). This CDR3 is built from 16 residues. V lost 3 bases to trimming and J lost 6 bases, with 21 bases between them. Looked up from germline, CDR1 is KGHSH and CDR2 is LQKENI. CDR3: CASSPTADSTYSEQYF. In DNA, the CDR3 is TGTGCCAGCTCACCGACCGCAGACAGTACCTACAGCGAGCAGTACTTC.

Notes on this clonotype: One junction end disagrees with the germline gene, perhaps due to a read error. The V and J genes are TRBV25-1 and TRBJ1-1; possible D gene TRBD1, 5 bases. CDR1 and CDR2 (germline): MGHDK, SYGVNS. The CDR3 length is 12 residues. Here the CDR3 DNA reads TGTGCCAGCGGTGACAGTAAACTTGAAGCTTTCTTT. It yields the protein CASGDSKLEAFF. Drawing the rest from reference TRBV25-1 and TRBJ1-1, the complete variable domain is EADIYQTPRYLVIGTGKKITLECSQTMGHDKMYWYQQDPGMELHLIHYSYGVNSTEKGDLSSESTVSRIRTEHFPLTLESARPSHTSQYLCASGDSKLEAFFGQGTRLTVV.

This clonotype was seen more than once but under ten times. A much larger clonotype is one base distant, so this may be a read error. The V call is TRBV15, the J call TRBJ1-1, with 10 bases lining up with TRBD1. The CDR3 spans 14 residues. Germline assignment: CDR1 LNHNV and CDR2 YYDKDF (reference sequence). Here the CDR3 reads CVTSKGQGIAEAFF. The CDR3 bases are TGTGTCACCAGCAAGGGACAGGGGATTGCTGAAGCTTTCTTT.

This clonotype has a count of ten or more. The chain recombines TRBV12-3 or TRBV12-4 with TRBJ1-1, with a tentative D call TRBD1 (5 bases). V was pared by 6 bases and J by 3 bases, with 11 bases between. The CDR3 is made up of 13 amino acids. CDR3 amino acids: CASSRDLDTEAFF. CDR3 bases: TGTGCCAGCAGCAGGGACCTAGACACTGAAGCTTTCTTT.

This clonotype came up a few times. CDR3: CSARGRGHGYGYTF. The CDR3 DNA follows: TGCAGTGCTAGAGGTCGGGGGCACGGCTATGGCTACACCTTC. The chain recombines TRBV20-1 with TRBJ1-2; a weak D match, TRBD1 (6 bases). This CDR3 has 14 amino acids. V lost 1 base, J lost 4 bases, and 13 bases lay in between. Per germline, CDR1 DFQATT and CDR2 SNEGSKA (reference sequence).

The chain uses TRBV2 and TRBJ2-7, with D tentatively TRBD1 (5 bases). CDR1 is SNHLY and CDR2 is FYNNEI in the germline V gene. The CDR3 has 16 amino acids. V dropped 7 bases and J dropped 1 base, with 20 bases sitting between them. In nucleotides, the CDR3 is TGTGCCAGCACCGGTCCCGACAGAAAAATTTCCTACGAGCAGTACGTC. As protein: CASTGPDRKISYEQYV.

This clonotype was seen at least ten times. The V gene is TRBV28, the J gene TRBJ1-5; maybe TRBD1 (5 bases). Germline CDR1 MDHEN, CDR2 SYDVKM. The V and J ends lost 3 bases and 3 bases respectively, with 12 bases between them. The CDR3 loop spans 15 amino acids. The CDR3 spells CASSFGPGLNQPQHF. The CDR3 DNA is TGTGCCAGCAGTTTCGGTCCGGGGCTCAATCAGCCCCAGCATTTT.

In its sample, this clonotype ranks as large. The chain links TRBV15 to TRBJ2-7, with TRBD1 identical over 9 bases. The CDR3 spans 17 residues. Germline CDR1 is LNHNV and CDR2 is YYDKDF (reference sequence). Germline trimming cut 2 bases from V and 5 bases from J; bases unmatched to any gene: 13. CDR3 nucleotide sequence: TGTGCCACCAGCAGACCTAGGGACAGGGACAGGAGGAACGAGCAGTACTTC. It yields the protein CATSRPRDRDRRNEQYF.

This clonotype came up many times. V usage is TRBV9 and J usage is TRBJ1-1; weak D call: TRBD1 (5 bases). The CDR3 sequence is 14 residues long. Per germline, CDR1 SGDLS and CDR2 YYNGEE. V lost 2 bases, J lost 4 bases, and 12 bases lay in between. The CDR3 nucleotides are TGTGCCAGCAGCGTCGGGGGATCCGTCACTGAAGCTTTCTTT. This encodes CASSVGGSVTEAFF. The full variable domain, rest sourced from reference TRBV9 and TRBJ1-1, is DSGVTQTPKHLITATGQRVTLRCSPRSGDLSVYWYQQSLDQGLQFLIQYYNGEERAKGNILERFSAQQFPDLHSELNLSSLELGDSALYFCASSVGGSVTEAFFGQGTRLTVV.

This clonotype was counted ten times or more. The chain has TRBV6-5 and TRBJ2-5, with 9 bases that match TRBD2. The CDR3 runs 17 residues. Germline assignment: CDR1 MNHEY and CDR2 SVGAGI. V was clipped by 6 bases and J by 2 bases; unmatched bases: 13. For the CDR3, the DNA is TGTGCCAGCAGCCCCGGGGGGAGCGGGGGGCCGCAAGAGACCCAGTACTTC. Translating gives CASSPGGSGGPQETQYF.

The chain employs TRBV7-9 and TRBJ2-5; TRBD2 agrees at 9 bases. With V trimmed by 5 bases and J by 5 bases, 9 bases remained unmatched. Germline V gene lookup returns CDR1 SEHNR and CDR2 FQNEAQ (reference sequence). The CDR3 length is 15 residues. CDR3 sequence (DNA): TGTGCCAGCAGCCTCGGGGCGGGAGGGCTGGAGACCCAGTACTTC. Translated, it gives CASSLGAGGLETQYF.

This clonotype was detected a few times. The V and J genes are TRBV6-2 or TRBV6-3 and TRBJ1-5; 8 bases are a match to TRBD1. This CDR3 has 19 amino acids. The V gene's germline CDR1 is MNHEY and CDR2 SVGEGT. J was trimmed by 1 base and V by 0 bases; bases with no gene match: 11. The CDR3 nucleotides read TGTGCCAGCAGTTACTCCAGGGGGCCGGCGTTTCGGAGCAATCAGCCCCAGCATTTT. It codes for CASSYSRGPAFRSNQPQHF.

There are a few counts of this clonotype. The junction shows a germline mismatch at one end, possibly a read error. V is TRBV5-1 and J is TRBJ2-6; 7 bases are a match to TRBD1. There are 19 residues in the CDR3. Germline loops: CDR1 SGHRS, CDR2 YFSETQ. This CDR3 reads CASSLGILQGLSGANVRTF. CDR3 DNA sequence: TGCGCCAGCAGCTTGGGTATCTTACAGGGGCTCTCTGGGGCCAACGTCCGGACTTTC.

The genes are TRBV5-8 and TRBJ1-5; tentatively, D is TRBD1 (6 bases). Germline lookup yields CDR1 SGHTS and CDR2 YDEGEE. There are 15 residues in the CDR3. Deletions cut 1 base from V and 4 bases from J, with 12 bases between. CDR3 DNA sequence: TGTGCCAGCAGCTTGTCAGGGGCTGCAAATCAGCCCCAGCATTTT. Its translation is CASSLSGAANQPQHF. The whole variable domain, filled in from reference TRBV5-8 and TRBJ1-5, reads EAGVTQSPTHLIKTRGQQATLRCSPISGHTSVYWYQQALGLGLQFLLWYDEGEERNRGNFPPRFSGRQFPNYSSELNVNALELEDSALYLCASSLSGAANQPQHFGDGTRLSIL.

This clonotype was seen a few times. A read error may explain this, as a much larger clone is one base away. The V gene is TRBV27, the J gene TRBJ1-1; 7 bases fit TRBD1. The CDR3 has 15 residues. Germline V CDR1 and CDR2: MNHEY, SMNVEV (reference sequence). The CDR3: CASSSGGTMNTEACF. Written as DNA, the CDR3 is TGTGCCAGCAGTTCAGGGGGGACCATGAACACTGAAGCTTGCTTT.

The sample holds many counts of this clonotype. V usage is TRBV30 and J usage is TRBJ2-7; perhaps D is TRBD1 or TRBD2 (5 bases each). This CDR3 is built from 14 residues. Germline V gene data show CDR1 as GTSNPN and CDR2 as SVGIG (reference sequence). Trimming removed 3 bases from V and 6 bases from J, with 18 bases in between. CDR3 nucleotide sequence: TGTGCCTGGAGGCACCAGGGAGTACGGGGCGAGCAGTACTTC. Protein: CAWRHQGVRGEQYF.

This clonotype was seen at least ten times. The gene calls are TRBV6-1 and TRBJ1-1, with D possibly matching TRBD1 (6 bases). This CDR3 is built from 12 residues. V was clipped by 8 bases and J by 5 bases, with 12 bases between them. Germline V gene sequence: CDR1 MNHNS, CDR2 SASEGT. CDR3 region: CASYEGVTEAFF. The CDR3 DNA follows: TGTGCCAGCTACGAGGGGGTTACTGAAGCTTTCTTT.

This clonotype was found many times. The rearrangement uses TRBV12-3 or TRBV12-4 and TRBJ1-2; D gene unclear. V lost 0 bases and J lost 4, with 12 bases in between. The CDR3 length is 15 residues. CDR3 DNA: TGTGCCAGCAGTTTAGCCCCGGATATCATCTATGGCTACACCTTC. The encoded protein is CASSLAPDIIYGYTF.

This clonotype was seen repeatedly, ten times or more. The chain uses TRBV12-3 or TRBV12-4 and TRBJ1-1, with 7 positions matching TRBD1. The CDR3 is 17 residues long. The ends lost 4 bases at V and 3 bases at J; junction bases unmatched: 14. This CDR3 is CASSSYLGARGDTEAFF. The CDR3 DNA follows: TGTGCCAGCAGTTCCTACCTTGGCGCCAGGGGGGACACTGAAGCTTTCTTT.

Comments on this clonotype: Possible read error: a much larger clone is one base away. V and J are TRBV20-1 and TRBJ2-5, with D possibly matching TRBD2 (5 bases). From germline, CDR1 is DFQATT and CDR2 SNEGSKA (reference sequence). This CDR3 is 11 amino acids long. CDR3 DNA sequence: TGCAGTGCTTTCCTGAGGGAGACCCGGTACTTC. Translation: CSAFLRETRYF.

This clonotype was seen repeatedly, ten times or more. The chain is built from TRBV7-3 and TRBJ2-7; tentative D call: TRBD2 (5 bases). CDR3 length equals 13 residues. Trimming shortened V by 5 bases and J by 6 bases, and 14 bases separated the two germline ends. Per the germline V gene, CDR1 is SGHTA and CDR2 is FQGTGA. This CDR3 reads CASSPGRAGEQYF. CDR3 nucleotide sequence: TGTGCCAGCAGCCCAGGACGGGCGGGCGAGCAGTACTTC.

J is TRBJ2-3 and V is TRBV28; D is undetermined. CDR3 size: 16 residues. V lost 3 bases, J lost 4 bases, and 17 bases lay in between. Germline CDR1 is MDHEN and CDR2 is SYDVKM. CDR3 region: CASSFRRTPASDTQYF. CDR3 DNA sequence: TGTGCCAGCAGTTTTAGGCGGACCCCCGCTTCAGATACGCAGTATTTT.